This T cell receptor (beta chain) was captured in a study of blood T cell repertoires in COVID-19. Study-wide context: COVID-19 samples collected from the United States, Italy and Spain covered acute and convalescent phases.

V lost 6 bases, J lost 0 bases, and 12 bases lay in between. The CDR3 has 15 amino acids. Germline CDR1 MNHEY, CDR2 SVGAGI. Per the study methods: Cell counts per sample came from amplifying reference gene primers. Here immunoSEQ multiplex PCR was the method, and the copy in TCRdb shows in-frame clones only, minus some. Clone size and V and J calls were adopted from that table, with D and trimming inferred from the DNA. The sample has about 380,000 clones, roughly 90% seen once; the top ten hold under 3%. Participant age was 18 to 89 years, and participants resided in about 25 US areas. This clone has only one observation.

The V and J genes are TRBV6-5 and TRBJ1-3, with a tentative D call TRBD1 (5 bases). The clonotype originates from a woman in her twenties or thirties who had recovered from COVID-19. Sequences were obtained from PBMCs or T cells enriched from blood (not recorded which). CDR3 residues: CASRKGLLSGNTIYF. CDR3 sequence (DNA): TGTGCCAGCAGGAAGGGGCTCCTCTCTGGAAACACCATATATTTT.